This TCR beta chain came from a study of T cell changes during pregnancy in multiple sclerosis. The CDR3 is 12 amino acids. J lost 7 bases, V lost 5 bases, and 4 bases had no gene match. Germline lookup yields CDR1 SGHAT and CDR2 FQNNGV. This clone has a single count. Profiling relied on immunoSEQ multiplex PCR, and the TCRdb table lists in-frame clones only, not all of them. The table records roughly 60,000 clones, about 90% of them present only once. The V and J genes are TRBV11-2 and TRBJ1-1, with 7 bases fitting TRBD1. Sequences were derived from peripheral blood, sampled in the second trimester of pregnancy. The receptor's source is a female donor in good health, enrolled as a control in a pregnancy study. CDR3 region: CASSKGQFEAFF. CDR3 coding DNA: TGTGCCAGCAGCAAGGGACAGTTTGAAGCTTTCTTT.